This T cell receptor beta chain was captured in a study of regulatory T cells in long-lasting Graves disease. Regarding the study as a whole: Authors noted too few samples as a limitation.

TCR beta libraries were built with iRepertoire HTBI primers and Arm-PCR of CDR3 regions. TCRdb fed the multiplex PCR reads into MiXCR, producing one record per CDR3 protein. Among some 370,000 distinct CDR3 sequences listed, 23% were seen once. The CDR3 runs to 16 residues. Trimming took 3 bases from V and 5 from J, leaving 19 bases between them. Described time point: persistent/refractory GD, antithyroid drugs over 5 years with positive TRAb. TCR sequences were obtained from RNA taken from PBMCs. Patients hailed from an endocrinology department in Xi'an, China. Many counts were recorded for this clonotype. Its antigen is unknown.

This chain connects TRBV12-3 or TRBV12-4 to TRBJ2-5; D possibly corresponds to TRBD2 (6 bases). The receptor comes from a woman in her 40s with Graves disease. The sequencing used peripheral blood mononuclear cells (PBMCs), collected when the disease was refractory, from a patient treated with antithyroid drugs. The CDR3 spells CASSFDSRRDWETQYF. The CDR3 region has the DNA TGTGCCAGCAGTTTCGATTCCCGGCGGGATTGGGAGACCCAGTACTTC.